A selection of T cell receptor beta chains follows, all from one sample in a study of T cell changes during pregnancy in multiple sclerosis. Only in-frame clones appear in the TCRdb table, and some are missing; sequencing was by immunoSEQ multiplex PCR. The repertoire holds some 37,000 clones, with over 75% as singletons. The sample in question was CD8+ T cells from peripheral blood mononuclear cells, obtained in the third trimester of pregnancy. These receptor sequences come from a female donor with multiple sclerosis, enrolled in a pregnancy study. The CDR3 runs from the conserved cysteine through the conserved F or W. A D gene is named only where the DNA matches it firmly. Expanded clones are given a class, and other clones once, few, many or no size at all.

v_call,j_call,clone_size,d_call,cdr3_aa,cdr3_nt
TRBV14,TRBJ2-1,-,TRBD2,CASSPWVAGNEQFF,TGTGCCAGCAGCCCCTGGGTAGCGGGAAATGAGCAGTTCTTC
TRBV27,TRBJ1-1,-,TRBD1,CASSYTGGTEAFF,TGTGCCAGCAGTTACACAGGGGGCACTGAAGCTTTCTTT
TRBV5-1,TRBJ1-1,-,-,CASSSTGSMNTEAFF,TGCGCCAGCAGCTCAACCGGGAGTATGAACACTGAAGCTTTCTTT
TRBV5-5,TRBJ1-6,-,TRBD1,CASSSGTENSPLHF,TGTGCCAGCAGCTCCGGGACAGAAAATTCACCCCTCCACTTT
TRBV11-3,TRBJ2-1,-,TRBD2,CASSPRLAGVGEQFF,TGTGCCAGCAGCCCACGTTTAGCGGGAGTGGGTGAGCAGTTCTTC
TRBV9,TRBJ2-7,-,TRBD1,CASSAGQGFAYEQYF,TGTGCCAGCAGCGCCGGACAGGGGTTTGCTTACGAGCAGTACTTC
TRBV9,TRBJ1-1,-,-,CASSVDRITATEAFF,TGTGCCAGCAGCGTAGATCGTATTACTGCGACTGAAGCTTTCTTT
TRBV7-9,TRBJ1-2,-,-,CASSLGQGNGYTF,TGTGCCAGCAGCTTAGGCCAGGGGAATGGCTACACCTTC
TRBV10-3,TRBJ1-6,-,-,CAIGEPGNSPLHF,TGTGCCATCGGGGAGCCAGGTAATTCACCCCTCCACTTT
TRBV4-2,TRBJ1-2,-,TRBD1,CASSQIPGQGEEGYTF,TGTGCCAGCAGCCAGATACCGGGACAGGGAGAGGAAGGCTACACCTTC
TRBV4-3,TRBJ1-2,-,-,CASSQDGDSPGYTF,TGCGCCAGCAGCCAAGATGGTGACTCACCGGGCTACACCTTC
TRBV4-3,TRBJ2-3,once,TRBD2,CASSPTGLAGGWGTDTQYF,TGCGCCAGCAGCCCTACGGGACTAGCGGGGGGTTGGGGCACAGATACGCAGTATTTT
TRBV19,TRBJ2-1,medium-sized,TRBD2,CASSGLAGYNEQFF,TGTGCCAGCTCGGGACTAGCGGGGTACAATGAGCAGTTCTTC